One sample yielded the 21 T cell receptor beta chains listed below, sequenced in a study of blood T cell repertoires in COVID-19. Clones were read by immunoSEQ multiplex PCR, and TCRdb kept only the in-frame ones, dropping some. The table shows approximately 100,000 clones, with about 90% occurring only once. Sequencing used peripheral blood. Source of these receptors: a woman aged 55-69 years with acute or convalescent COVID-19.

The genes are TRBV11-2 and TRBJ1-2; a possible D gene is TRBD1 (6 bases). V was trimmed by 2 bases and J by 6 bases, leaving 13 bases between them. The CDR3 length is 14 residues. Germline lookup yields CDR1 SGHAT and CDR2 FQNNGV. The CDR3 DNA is TGTGCCAGCAGCTTATTATCCCAGGGGAATGGCTACACCTTC. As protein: CASSLLSQGNGYTF.

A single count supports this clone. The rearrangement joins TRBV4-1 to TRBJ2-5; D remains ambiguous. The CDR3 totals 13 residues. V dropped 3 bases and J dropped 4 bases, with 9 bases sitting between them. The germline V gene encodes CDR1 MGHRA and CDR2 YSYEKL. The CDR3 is CASSHPPGETQYF. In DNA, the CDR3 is TGCGCCAGCAGCCACCCCCCGGGAGAGACCCAGTACTTC.

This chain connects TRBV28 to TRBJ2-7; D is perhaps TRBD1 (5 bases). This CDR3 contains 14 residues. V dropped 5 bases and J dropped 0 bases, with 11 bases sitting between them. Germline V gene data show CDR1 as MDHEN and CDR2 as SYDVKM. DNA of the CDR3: TGTGCCAGCAGTACAGGTCCTAGCTCCTACGAGCAGTACTTC. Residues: CASSTGPSSYEQYF.

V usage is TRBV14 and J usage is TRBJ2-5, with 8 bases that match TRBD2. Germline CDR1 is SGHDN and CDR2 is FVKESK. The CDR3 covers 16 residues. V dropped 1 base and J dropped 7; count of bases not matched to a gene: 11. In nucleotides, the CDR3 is TGTGCCAGCAGCCAAGTACGTAGCGGGGTCCATGGGACCCAGTACTTC. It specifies CASSQVRSGVHGTQYF. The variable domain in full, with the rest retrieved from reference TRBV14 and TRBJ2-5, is EAGVTQFPSHSVIEKGQTVTLRCDPISGHDNLYWYRRVMGKEIKFLLHFVKESKQDESGMPNNRFLAERTGGTYSTLKVQPAELEDSGVYFCASSQVRSGVHGTQYFGPGTRLLVL.

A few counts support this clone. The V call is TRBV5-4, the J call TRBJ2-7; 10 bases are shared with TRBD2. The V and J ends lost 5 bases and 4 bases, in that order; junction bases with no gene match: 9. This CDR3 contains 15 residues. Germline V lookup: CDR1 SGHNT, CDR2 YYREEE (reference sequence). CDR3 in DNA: TGTGCCAGCAGTCCTGGACTAGCGGACCTATACGAGCAGTACGTC. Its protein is CASSPGLADLYEQYV.

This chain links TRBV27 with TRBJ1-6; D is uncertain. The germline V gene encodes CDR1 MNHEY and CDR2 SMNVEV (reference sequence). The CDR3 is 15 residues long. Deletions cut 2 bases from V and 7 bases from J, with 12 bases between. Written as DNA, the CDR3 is TGTGCCAGCAGTTTAACACCCGGGTGGAATTCACCCCTCCACTTT. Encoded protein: CASSLTPGWNSPLHF.

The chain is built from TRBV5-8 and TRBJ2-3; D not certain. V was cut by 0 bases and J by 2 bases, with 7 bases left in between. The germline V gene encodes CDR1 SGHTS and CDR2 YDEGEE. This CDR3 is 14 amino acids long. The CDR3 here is CASSLGHPTDTQYF. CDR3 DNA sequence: TGTGCCAGCAGCTTGGGACATCCCACAGATACGCAGTATTTT. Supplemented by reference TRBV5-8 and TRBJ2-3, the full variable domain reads EAGVTQSPTHLIKTRGQQATLRCSPISGHTSVYWYQQALGLGLQFLLWYDEGEERNRGNFPPRFSGRQFPNYSSELNVNALELEDSALYLCASSLGHPTDTQYFGPGTRLTVL.

Written as DNA, the CDR3 is TGTGCCAGCATTAGACAGGGGGCATTTGATGAAAAACTGTTTTTT. This translates into CASIRQGAFDEKLFF. This chain links TRBV6-5 with TRBJ1-4, with 10 bases fitting TRBD1. The CDR3 spans 15 residues. Per germline, CDR1 MNHEY and CDR2 SVGAGI. V lost 7 bases to trimming and J lost 6 bases; unmatched junction nucleotides: 8.

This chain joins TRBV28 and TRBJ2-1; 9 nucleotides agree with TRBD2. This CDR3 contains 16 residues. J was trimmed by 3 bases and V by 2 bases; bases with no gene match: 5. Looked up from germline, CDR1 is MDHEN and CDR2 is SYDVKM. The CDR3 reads CASSLDSGSDYNEQFF. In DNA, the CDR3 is TGTGCCAGCAGTTTAGATAGCGGGAGCGACTACAATGAGCAGTTCTTC. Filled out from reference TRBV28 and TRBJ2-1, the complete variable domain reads DVKVTQSSRYLVKRTGEKVFLECVQDMDHENMFWYRQDPGLGLRLIYFSYDVKMKEKGDIPEGYSVSREKKERFSLILESASTNQTSMYLCASSLDSGSDYNEQFFGPGTRLTVL.

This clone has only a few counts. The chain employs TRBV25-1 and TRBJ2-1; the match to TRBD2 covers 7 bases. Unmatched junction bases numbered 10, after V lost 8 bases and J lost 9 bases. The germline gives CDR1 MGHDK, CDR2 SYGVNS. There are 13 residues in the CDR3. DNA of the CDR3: TGTGCCAGCGGCCAGAGCGGGAAGGGTGAGCAGTTCTTC. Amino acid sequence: CASGQSGKGEQFF.

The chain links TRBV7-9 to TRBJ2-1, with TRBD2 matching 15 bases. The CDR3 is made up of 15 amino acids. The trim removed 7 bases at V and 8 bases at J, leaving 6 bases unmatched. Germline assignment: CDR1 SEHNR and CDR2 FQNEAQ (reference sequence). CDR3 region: CASTLGLAGGHEQFF. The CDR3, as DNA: TGTGCCAGCACCCTCGGACTAGCGGGAGGGCATGAGCAGTTCTTC.

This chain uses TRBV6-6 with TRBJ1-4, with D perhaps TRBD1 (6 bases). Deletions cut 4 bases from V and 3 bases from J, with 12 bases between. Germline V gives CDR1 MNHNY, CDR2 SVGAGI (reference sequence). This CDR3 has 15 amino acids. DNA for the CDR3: TGTGCCAGCAGTTCCCAGGGGCAGGCTAATGAAAAACTGTTTTTT. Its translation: CASSSQGQANEKLFF.

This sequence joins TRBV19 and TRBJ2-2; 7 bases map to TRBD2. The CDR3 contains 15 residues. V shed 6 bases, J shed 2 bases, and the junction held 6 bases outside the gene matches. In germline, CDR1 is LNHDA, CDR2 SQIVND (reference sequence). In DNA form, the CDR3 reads TGTGCCAGTAGGGTTGGCGGGAGTAACACCGGGGAGCTGTTTTTT. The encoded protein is CASRVGGSNTGELFF.

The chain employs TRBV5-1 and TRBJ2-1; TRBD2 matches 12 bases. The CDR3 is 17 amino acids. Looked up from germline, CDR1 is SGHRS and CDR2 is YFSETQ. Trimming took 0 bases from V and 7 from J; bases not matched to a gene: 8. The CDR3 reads CASSLGLLAGGLNEQFF. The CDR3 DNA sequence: TGCGCCAGCAGCTTGGGCCTCCTAGCGGGAGGGTTGAATGAGCAGTTCTTC.

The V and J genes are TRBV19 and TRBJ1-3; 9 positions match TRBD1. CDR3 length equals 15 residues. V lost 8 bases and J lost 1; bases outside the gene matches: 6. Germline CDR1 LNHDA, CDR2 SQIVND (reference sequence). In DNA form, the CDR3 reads TGTGCCAGTCGGGACAGGGCACTATCTGGAAACACCATATATTTT. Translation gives CASRDRALSGNTIYF. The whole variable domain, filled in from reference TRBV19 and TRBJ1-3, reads DGGITQSPKYLFRKEGQNVTLSCEQNLNHDAMYWYRQDPGQGLRLIYYSQIVNDFQKGDIAEGYSVSREKKESFPLTVTSAQKNPTAFYLCASRDRALSGNTIYFGEGSWLTVV.

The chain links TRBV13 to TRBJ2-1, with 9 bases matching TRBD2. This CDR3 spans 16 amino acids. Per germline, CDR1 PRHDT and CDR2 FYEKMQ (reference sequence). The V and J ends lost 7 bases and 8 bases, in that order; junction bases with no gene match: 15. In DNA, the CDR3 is TGTGCCAGCAACCAGTTCGGCGGGAGGGCCGGTTATGAGCAGTTCTTC. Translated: CASNQFGGRAGYEQFF.

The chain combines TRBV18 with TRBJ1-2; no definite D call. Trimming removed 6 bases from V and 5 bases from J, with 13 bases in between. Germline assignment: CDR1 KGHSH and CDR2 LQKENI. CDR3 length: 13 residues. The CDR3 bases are TGTGCCAGCTCCTCTGAGGCTACTTATGGCTACACCTTC. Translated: CASSSEATYGYTF.

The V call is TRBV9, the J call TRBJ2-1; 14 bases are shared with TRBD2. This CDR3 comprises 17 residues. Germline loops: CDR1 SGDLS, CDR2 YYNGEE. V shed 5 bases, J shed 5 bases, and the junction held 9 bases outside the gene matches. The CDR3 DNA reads TGTGCCAGCAGTCGGACTAGCGGGAGGTGGAATAACAATGAGCAGTTCTTC. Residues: CASSRTSGRWNNNEQFF.

The CDR3 spells CASSQGTVDEAFF. In DNA, the CDR3 is TGTGCCAGCAGCCAAGGGACAGTTGATGAAGCTTTCTTT. The V gene is TRBV9, the J gene TRBJ1-1; 7 nucleotides line up with TRBD1. The CDR3 is made up of 13 amino acids. The J segment lost 7 bases and the V segment lost 4 bases, leaving 7 bases of the junction unmatched. Per the germline V gene, CDR1 is SGDLS and CDR2 is YYNGEE.

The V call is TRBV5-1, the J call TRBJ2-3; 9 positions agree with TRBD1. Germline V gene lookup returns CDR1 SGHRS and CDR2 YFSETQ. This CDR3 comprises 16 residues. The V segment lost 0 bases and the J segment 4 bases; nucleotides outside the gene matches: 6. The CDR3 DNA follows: TGCGCCAGCAGCTTGGCCACGGGACAGGGCGCAGATACGCAGTATTTT. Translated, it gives CASSLATGQGADTQYF.

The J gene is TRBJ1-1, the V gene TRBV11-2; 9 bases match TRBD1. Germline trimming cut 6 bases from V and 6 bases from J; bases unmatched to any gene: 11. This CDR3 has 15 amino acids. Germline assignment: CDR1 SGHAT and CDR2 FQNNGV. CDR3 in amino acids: CASRRTGVFFAEAFF. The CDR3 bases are TGTGCCAGCAGAAGGACAGGGGTATTTTTTGCTGAAGCTTTCTTT.